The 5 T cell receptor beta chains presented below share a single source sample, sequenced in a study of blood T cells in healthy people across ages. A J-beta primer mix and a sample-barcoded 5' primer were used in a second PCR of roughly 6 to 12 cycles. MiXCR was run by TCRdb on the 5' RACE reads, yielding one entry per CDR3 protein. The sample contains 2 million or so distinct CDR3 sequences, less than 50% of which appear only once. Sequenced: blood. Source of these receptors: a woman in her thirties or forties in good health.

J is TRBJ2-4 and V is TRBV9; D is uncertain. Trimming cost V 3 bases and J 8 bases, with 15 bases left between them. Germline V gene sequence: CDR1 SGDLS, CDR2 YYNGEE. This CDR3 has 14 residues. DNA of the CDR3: TGTGCCAGCAGCGGAGGATCGGCCCTCGACATTCAGTACTTC. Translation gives CASSGGSALDIQYF.

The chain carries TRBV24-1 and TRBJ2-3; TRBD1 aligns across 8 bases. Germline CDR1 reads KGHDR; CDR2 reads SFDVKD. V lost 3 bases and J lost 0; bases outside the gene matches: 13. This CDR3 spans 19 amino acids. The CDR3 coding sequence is TGTGCCACCAGTGATAGTCCCGGGACAGGTCGATCTAGCACAGATACGCAGTATTTT. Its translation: CATSDSPGTGRSSTDTQYF.

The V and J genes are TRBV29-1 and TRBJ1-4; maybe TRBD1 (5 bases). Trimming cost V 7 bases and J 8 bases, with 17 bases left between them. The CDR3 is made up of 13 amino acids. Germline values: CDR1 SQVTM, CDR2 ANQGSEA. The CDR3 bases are TGCAGCGCCGGAGGGACGGGGGGGGAAAAACTGTTTTTT. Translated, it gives CSAGGTGGEKLFF.

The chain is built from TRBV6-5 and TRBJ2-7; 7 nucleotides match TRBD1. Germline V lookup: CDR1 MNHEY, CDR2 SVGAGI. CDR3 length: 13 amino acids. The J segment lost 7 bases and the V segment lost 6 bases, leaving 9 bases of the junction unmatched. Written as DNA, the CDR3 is TGTGCCAGCAGACTGACAGGGCGGAATGAGCAGTACTTC. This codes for CASRLTGRNEQYF.

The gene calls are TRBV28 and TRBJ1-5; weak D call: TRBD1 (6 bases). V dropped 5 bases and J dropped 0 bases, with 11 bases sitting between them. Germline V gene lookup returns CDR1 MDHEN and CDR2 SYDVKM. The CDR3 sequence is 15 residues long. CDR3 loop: CASSADRISNQPQHF. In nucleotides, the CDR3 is TGTGCCAGCAGTGCCGACAGGATTAGCAATCAGCCCCAGCATTTT. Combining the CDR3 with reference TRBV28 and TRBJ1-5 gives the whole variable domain DVKVTQSSRYLVKRTGEKVFLECVQDMDHENMFWYRQDPGLGLRLIYFSYDVKMKEKGDIPEGYSVSREKKERFSLILESASTNQTSMYLCASSADRISNQPQHFGDGTRLSIL.